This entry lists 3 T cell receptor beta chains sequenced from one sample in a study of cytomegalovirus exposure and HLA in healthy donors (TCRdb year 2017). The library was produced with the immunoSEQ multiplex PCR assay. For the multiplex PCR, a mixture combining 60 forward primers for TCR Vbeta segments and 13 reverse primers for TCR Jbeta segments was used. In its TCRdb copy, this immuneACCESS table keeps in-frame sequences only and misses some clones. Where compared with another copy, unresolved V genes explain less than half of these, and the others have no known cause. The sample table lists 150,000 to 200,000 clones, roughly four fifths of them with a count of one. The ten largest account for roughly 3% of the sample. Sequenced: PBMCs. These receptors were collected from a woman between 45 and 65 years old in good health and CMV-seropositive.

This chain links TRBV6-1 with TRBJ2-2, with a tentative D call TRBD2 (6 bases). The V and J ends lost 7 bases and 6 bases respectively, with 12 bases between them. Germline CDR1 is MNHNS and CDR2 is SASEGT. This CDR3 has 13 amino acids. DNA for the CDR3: TGTGCCAGCAAAGGCGGGGTGGCCGGGGAGCTGTTTTTT. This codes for CASKGGVAGELFF.

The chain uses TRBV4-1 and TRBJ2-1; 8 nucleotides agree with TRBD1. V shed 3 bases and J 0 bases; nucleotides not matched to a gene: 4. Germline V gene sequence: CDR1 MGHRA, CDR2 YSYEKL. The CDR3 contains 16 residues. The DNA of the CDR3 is TGCGCCAGCAGCCACCTGACAGGGGACTCCTACAATGAGCAGTTCTTC. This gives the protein CASSHLTGDSYNEQFF.

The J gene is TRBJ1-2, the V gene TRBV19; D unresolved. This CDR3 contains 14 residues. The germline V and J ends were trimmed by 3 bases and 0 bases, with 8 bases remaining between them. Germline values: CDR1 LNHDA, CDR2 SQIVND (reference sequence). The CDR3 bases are TGTGCCAGTAGTATCTTTTTTGCTAACTATGGCTACACCTTC. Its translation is CASSIFFANYGYTF. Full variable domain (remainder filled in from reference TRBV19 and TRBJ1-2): DGGITQSPKYLFRKEGQNVTLSCEQNLNHDAMYWYRQDPGQGLRLIYYSQIVNDFQKGDIAEGYSVSREKKESFPLTVTSAQKNPTAFYLCASSIFFANYGYTFGSGTRLTVV.